Included here is one T cell receptor beta chain sequence, with context. Germline lookup yields CDR1 MNHNS and CDR2 SASEGT. The CDR3 is made up of 13 amino acids. V was shortened by 6 bases and J by 7 bases, with 16 bases between the two germline ends. Method: immunoSEQ multiplex PCR; TCRdb's copy keeps in-frame clones and lacks some. The sample lists about 130,000 clones; roughly 88% were seen once. The entry originates in a study of radiation and T cells in renal cell carcinoma. Time point reported: baseline pretreatment blood. Treatment: 15 Gy SBRT to primary tumor, nephrectomy 4 weeks later. This renal cell carcinoma was of the clear cell type.

The sample was blood, taken from a patient whose treatment included radiotherapy and nephrectomy. This sequence was found in a woman aged 45-65 years with renal cell carcinoma. V and J are TRBV6-1 and TRBJ2-7; D remains ambiguous. CDR3 coding DNA: TGTGCCAGCAGAGGGTCGCCGGGCGTTGAGCAGTACTTC. Protein sequence: CASRGSPGVEQYF.